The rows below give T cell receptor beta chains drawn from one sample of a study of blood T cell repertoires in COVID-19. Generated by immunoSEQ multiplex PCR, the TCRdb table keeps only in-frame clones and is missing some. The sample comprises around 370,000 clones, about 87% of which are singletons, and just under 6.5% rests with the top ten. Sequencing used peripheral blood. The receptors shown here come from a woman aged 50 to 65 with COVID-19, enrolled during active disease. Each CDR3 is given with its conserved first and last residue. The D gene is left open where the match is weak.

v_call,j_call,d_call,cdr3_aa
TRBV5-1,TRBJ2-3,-,CASSGPGGTDTQYF
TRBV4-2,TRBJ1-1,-,CASSQDPGFMGTEAFF
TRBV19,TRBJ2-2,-,CASTQIWRMGPNTGELFF
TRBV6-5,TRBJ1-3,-,CASSRGGAGNTIYF
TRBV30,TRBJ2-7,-,CALTHSIAVPYEQYF
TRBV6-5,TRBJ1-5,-,CASSPRGPGAQHF
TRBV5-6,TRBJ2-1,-,CASSWGGVSNEQFF
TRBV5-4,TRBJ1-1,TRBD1,CASSGTGGSSEAFF
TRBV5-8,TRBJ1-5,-,CASSSTGQPQHF
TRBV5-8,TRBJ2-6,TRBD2,CASTRGGSGANVLTF
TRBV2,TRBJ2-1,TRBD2,CASSGLAALVDEQFF
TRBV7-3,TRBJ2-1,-,CASSAAAGSYNEQFF
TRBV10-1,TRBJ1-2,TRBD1,CASSVGTGGRGYTF
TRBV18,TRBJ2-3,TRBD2,CASSPASGRTDTQYF
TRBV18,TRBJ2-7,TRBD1,CASSFPGTGVYEQYF
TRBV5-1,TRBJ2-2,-,CASSLGGDHRGELFF
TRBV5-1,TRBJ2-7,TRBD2,CASSSGTSSAEQYF
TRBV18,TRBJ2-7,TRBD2,CASSQGRGGSYEQYF
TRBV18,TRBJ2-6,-,CASSPEDSGANVLTF
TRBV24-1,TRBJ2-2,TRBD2,CATREGLAVTGELFF
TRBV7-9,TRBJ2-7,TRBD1,CASSPGQGYYEQYF
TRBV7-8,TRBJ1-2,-,CASSRVQGIGYTF
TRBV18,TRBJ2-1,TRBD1,CASSTSGTGTFF
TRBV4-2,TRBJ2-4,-,CASSREGGGAKNIQYF
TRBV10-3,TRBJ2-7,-,CAISEVQSTYEQYF
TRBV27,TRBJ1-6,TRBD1,CASSLRAGGNSPLHF
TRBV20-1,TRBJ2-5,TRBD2,CSASIAGGVETQYF
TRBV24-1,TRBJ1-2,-,CATSVSNYGYTF
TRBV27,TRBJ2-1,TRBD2,CASSLRLAGTNEQFF
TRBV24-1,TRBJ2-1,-,CATSDLGRGGHEQFF
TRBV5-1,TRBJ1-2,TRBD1,CASSRGQEFYGYTF
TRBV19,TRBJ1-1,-,CASSPGVPPGEAFF
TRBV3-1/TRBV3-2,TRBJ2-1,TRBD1,CASSQPGQFPEQFF
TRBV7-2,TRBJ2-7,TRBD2,CASSRGGTSGRRVF
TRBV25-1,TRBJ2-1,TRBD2,CASSRLAGDEQFF
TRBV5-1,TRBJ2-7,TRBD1,CASSVGQGPSYEQYF
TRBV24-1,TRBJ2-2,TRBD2,CATSDGGTSGRASLAGELFF
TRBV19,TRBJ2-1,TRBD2,CASSGWEGLPYNEQFF
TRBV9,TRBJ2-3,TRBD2,CASSVAGVLTDTQYF
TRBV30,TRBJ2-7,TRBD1,CIGTGGGEQYF
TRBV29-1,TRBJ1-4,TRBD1,CSVGTGFNEKLFF
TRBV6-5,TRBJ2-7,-,CASSYSGGRSYEQYF
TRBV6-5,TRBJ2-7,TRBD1,CASRPTGGLSYEQYF
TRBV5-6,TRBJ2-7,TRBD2,CASSVPGLAGVEQYF
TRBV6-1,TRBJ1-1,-,CASSEGIWGQAFF
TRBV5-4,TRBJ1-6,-,CASSLDRTSYNSPLHF
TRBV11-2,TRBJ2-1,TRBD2,CASSLHGTSVNNEQFF
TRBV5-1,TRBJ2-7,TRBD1,CASSFWTGSYEQYF
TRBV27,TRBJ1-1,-,CASSFRQNTEAFF
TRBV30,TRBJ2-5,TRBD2,CAWSLLAVRETQYF
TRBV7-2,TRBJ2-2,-,CASSLVGAGTGELFF
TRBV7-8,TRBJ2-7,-,CASSLGRRDEQYF